One sample yielded the 23 T cell receptor beta chains listed below, sequenced in a study of blood T cells in healthy people across ages (dated by TCRdb to about 2015). The library relied on 5' RACE. The sequencing machine was an Illumina HiSeq 2500. A second roughly 6 to 12 cycle PCR used a sample-barcoded 5' primer and a J-beta primer mix. TCRdb applied fastp at Q25 and MiXCR to the public reads, then kept only in-frame beta chains. A single entry per CDR3 protein holds the most common genes and DNA from its merged rows. The sample includes about 1.5 million distinct CDR3 sequences, with roughly two fifths observed a single time. The ten largest clones represent about 4% of the sample. The specimen was blood. The receptors stem from a young woman in good health.

In its sample, this clonotype was seen a few times. The rearrangement joins TRBV9 to TRBJ2-1; D remains ambiguous. This CDR3 region has 12 residues. V lost 0 bases to trimming and J lost 7 bases, with 5 bases between them. From germline, CDR1 is SGDLS and CDR2 YYNGEE. The CDR3 DNA reads as TGTGCCAGCAGCGTAGAAGTAAATGAGCAGTTCTTC. Its translation is CASSVEVNEQFF.

The V call is TRBV13, the J call TRBJ2-6; 8 bases agree with TRBD1. This CDR3 has 17 residues. The germline V gene has CDR1 PRHDT and CDR2 FYEKMQ (reference sequence). V dropped 4 bases and J dropped 4; count of bases not matched to a gene: 9. The CDR3 region is CASSSRTGIAGANVLTF. In DNA, the CDR3 is TGTGCCAGCAGCTCCAGGACAGGGATCGCCGGGGCCAACGTCCTGACTTTC.

Only a few counts were recorded for this clonotype. The V gene is TRBV6-1, the J gene TRBJ2-7; 9 bases are shared with TRBD2. The junction had 3 bases not matched to a gene; V was cut back by 3 bases and J by 6 bases. The germline CDR1 and CDR2 sequences are MNHNS and SASEGT. The CDR3 is 13 residues long. CDR3 region: CASSEGGLAEQYF. CDR3 bases: TGTGCCAGCAGTGAGGGGGGACTAGCCGAGCAGTACTTC.

The chain links TRBV20-1 to TRBJ2-7, with 7 bases that match TRBD2. Trimming took 5 bases from V and 11 from J; bases not matched to a gene: 9. There are 11 residues in the CDR3. Germline CDR1 and CDR2: DFQATT and SNEGSKA (reference sequence). Here the CDR3 DNA reads TGCAGTGCTCAATCTAGCGGTCTTAAGTACTTC. Amino acids: CSAQSSGLKYF.

This chain links TRBV27 with TRBJ1-1; 12 bases are a match to TRBD1. The V and J ends lost 6 bases and 5 bases, in that order; junction bases with no gene match: 10. The CDR3 runs to 16 residues. Per germline, CDR1 MNHEY and CDR2 SMNVEV (reference sequence). The DNA for the CDR3 is TGTGCCAGCAGAAGGGGGACAGGGGGCCGAGGGACTGAAGCTTTCTTT. Encoded protein: CASRRGTGGRGTEAFF.

The CDR3 coding sequence is TGTGCCAGCAGCACCTTACAGGGAAACAATGAGCAGTTCTTC. Protein sequence: CASSTLQGNNEQFF. V and J are TRBV9 and TRBJ2-1, with D perhaps TRBD1 (6 bases). V lost 4 bases to trimming and J lost 5 bases, with 13 bases between them. In germline, CDR1 is SGDLS, CDR2 YYNGEE. The CDR3 extends over 14 amino acids. The full variable domain, completed using reference TRBV9 and TRBJ2-1, is DSGVTQTPKHLITATGQRVTLRCSPRSGDLSVYWYQQSLDQGLQFLIQYYNGEERAKGNILERFSAQQFPDLHSELNLSSLELGDSALYFCASSTLQGNNEQFFGPGTRLTVL.

This clonotype was seen a few times. The rearrangement uses TRBV2 and TRBJ2-3; D gene uncertain. The CDR3 is made up of 15 amino acids. The ends were cut back, 7 bases at V and 0 bases at J, with 14 bases in the middle. Looked up from germline, CDR1 is SNHLY and CDR2 is FYNNEI. In nucleotides, the CDR3 is TGTGCCAGCAATCCGCACCGGGTGAGCACAGATACGCAGTATTTT. Amino acid sequence: CASNPHRVSTDTQYF.

V and J are TRBV28 and TRBJ2-4; 7 bases are shared with TRBD1. The assigned J gene may be wrong: the sequence end matches TRBJ2-7 better. The CDR3 has 12 residues. Germline V gene sequence: CDR1 MDHEN, CDR2 SYDVKM. For the CDR3, the DNA is TGTGCCAGCGCCAGGGGGACCTACGAGCAGTACTTC. This gives the protein CASARGTYEQYF.

The genes are TRBV12-3 or TRBV12-4 and TRBJ2-3; 9 bases are shared with TRBD1. This CDR3 contains 14 residues. The trim removed 6 bases at V and 6 bases at J, leaving 7 bases unmatched. Written as DNA, the CDR3 is TGTGCCAGCAGACCAGGGACAGGGATCGATACGCAGTATTTT. This encodes CASRPGTGIDTQYF.

Turning to this clonotype: Sequence at one end of the junction differs from germline and may be a read error. V and J are TRBV4-3 and TRBJ2-1; no firm D call. Germline lookup yields CDR1 LGHNA and CDR2 YSLEER. The CDR3 extends over 13 amino acids. CDR3 region: CAISQENYNEQFF. For the CDR3, the DNA is TGCGCCATCAGCCAAGAAAATTACAATGAGCAGTTCTTC.

The J gene is TRBJ1-1, the V gene TRBV20-1, with TRBD1 matching over 7 bases. Looked up from germline, CDR1 is DFQATT and CDR2 is SNEGSKA (reference sequence). Trimming took 3 bases from V and 0 from J; bases not matched to a gene: 22. The length of the CDR3 is 20 residues. The CDR3 here is CSASFNPYPMTGIMNTEAFF. The CDR3 DNA is TGCAGTGCTAGTTTCAATCCGTACCCTATGACAGGGATCATGAACACTGAAGCTTTCTTT.

The chain recombines TRBV20-1 with TRBJ2-3; 7 positions agree with TRBD2. Germline values: CDR1 DFQATT, CDR2 SNEGSKA (reference sequence). The trim removed 4 bases at V and 0 bases at J, leaving 10 bases unmatched. The CDR3 contains 16 residues. The CDR3 here is CSAINPLAASTDTQYF. The CDR3 bases are TGCAGTGCTATTAACCCGCTAGCGGCTAGCACAGATACGCAGTATTTT.

The chain links TRBV20-1 to TRBJ1-5; D might be TRBD1 (6 bases). The CDR3 is 15 amino acids. Germline assignment: CDR1 DFQATT and CDR2 SNEGSKA (reference sequence). V lost 6 bases and J 6 bases, leaving 21 bases between the germline ends. The CDR3 sequence is CSANAPREGGQPQHF. As DNA, the CDR3 is TGCAGTGCCAACGCCCCACGAGAGGGGGGTCAGCCCCAGCATTTT.

This clonotype was found many times. The chain uses TRBV20-1 and TRBJ2-3; weak D call: TRBD1 (6 bases). This CDR3 contains 12 residues. With 6 bases removed from V and 6 bases from J, the gap between germline ends came to 13 bases. Germline V lookup: CDR1 DFQATT, CDR2 SNEGSKA (reference sequence). The CDR3 nucleotides are TGCAGTGCATCACAGGGTGGTGATACGCAGTATTTT. Translation: CSASQGGDTQYF.

This clonotype was seen repeatedly, ten times or more. The V call is TRBV7-9, the J call TRBJ2-3; D remains unclear. The length of the CDR3 is 13 residues. V lost 1 base to trimming and J lost 5 bases, with 7 bases between them. Looked up from germline, CDR1 is SEHNR and CDR2 is FQNEAQ (reference sequence). For the CDR3, the DNA is TGTGCCAGCAGCTTAGGTGGGGAAGATACGCAGTATTTT. It encodes CASSLGGEDTQYF.

The rearrangement links TRBV5-1 to TRBJ2-1, with D perhaps TRBD2 (5 bases). CDR3 length: 15 residues. V was shortened by 4 bases and J by 2 bases, with 13 bases between the two germline ends. CDR1 SGHRS and CDR2 YFSETQ come from the germline V gene. In DNA, the CDR3 is TGCGCCAGCAGCCCGGACTCCACTACCTACAATGAGCAGTTCTTC. Protein: CASSPDSTTYNEQFF.

The chain is built from TRBV27 and TRBJ2-7; 7 nucleotides line up with TRBD1. The junction had 10 bases not matched to a gene; V was cut back by 5 bases and J by 6 bases. The CDR3 runs to 14 residues. CDR1 is MNHEY, CDR2 SMNVEV, per germline (reference sequence). The chain's CDR3 is CASSVVQGYREQYF. CDR3 DNA sequence: TGTGCCAGCAGTGTAGTACAGGGGTATCGCGAGCAGTACTTC.

This clonotype was seen only a few times. The chain combines TRBV20-1 with TRBJ2-2, with D unclear. Between the trimmed V and J ends, which lost 0 bases and 6 bases, there was a span of 8 bases. Germline V CDR1 and CDR2: DFQATT, SNEGSKA (reference sequence). The CDR3 has 13 residues. The CDR3 loop reads CSAREVQPGELFF. CDR3 DNA: TGCAGTGCTAGAGAGGTTCAGCCCGGGGAGCTGTTTTTT.

V gene TRBV4-1 combines with J gene TRBJ1-4; possibly TRBD1 for D (5 bases). CDR3 length: 18 residues. From germline, CDR1 is MGHRA and CDR2 YSYEKL. Between the trimmed V and J ends, which lost 0 bases and 4 bases, there was a span of 18 bases. For the CDR3, the DNA is TGCGCCAGCAGCCAAGAGGTGATAAAGACAGCCTTTAATGAAAAACTGTTTTTT. Residues: CASSQEVIKTAFNEKLFF.

V usage is TRBV10-3 and J usage is TRBJ1-5; tentatively, D is TRBD1 (5 bases). Trimming shortened V by 10 bases and J by 4 bases, and 14 bases separated the two germline ends. The germline V gene encodes CDR1 ENHRY and CDR2 SYGVKD. The length of the CDR3 is 13 residues. Here the CDR3 reads CATHGTHNQPQHF. The CDR3 nucleotides read TGTGCCACTCACGGGACCCATAATCAGCCCCAGCATTTT.

This chain joins TRBV7-2 and TRBJ1-5, with TRBD1 identical over 7 bases. The CDR3 runs 16 residues. CDR1 is SGHTA, CDR2 FQGNSA, per germline. Losses at the gene ends were 3 bases for V and 0 bases for J; bases not matched to a gene: 5. The CDR3 is CASSFRGGASNQPQHF. CDR3 nucleotide sequence: TGTGCCAGCAGCTTCAGGGGGGGGGCTAGCAATCAGCCCCAGCATTTT.

This chain links TRBV18 with TRBJ2-5; tentatively, D is TRBD2 (6 bases). Trimming took 5 bases from V and 5 from J, leaving 21 bases between them. Germline V gene sequence: CDR1 KGHSH, CDR2 LQKENI. The CDR3 extends over 16 amino acids. CDR3 loop: CASSSSSDYPGETQYF. CDR3 nucleotides: TGTGCCAGCTCATCGTCTAGCGACTATCCCGGGGAGACCCAGTACTTC. The variable domain in full, completed from reference TRBV18 and TRBJ2-5, reads NAGVMQNPRHLVRRRGQEARLRCSPMKGHSHVYWYRQLPEEGLKFMVYLQKENIIDESGMPKERFSAEFPKEGPSILRIQQVVRGDSAAYFCASSSSSDYPGETQYFGPGTRLLVL.

The rearrangement links TRBV10-3 to TRBJ1-2; D gene unclear. The CDR3 is 13 amino acids. V dropped 3 bases and J dropped 1 base, with 6 bases sitting between them. Germline-derived CDR1 and CDR2 are ENHRY and SYGVKD. The CDR3 nucleotides are TGTGCCATCAGTGATCCCAGTAACTATGGCTACACCTTC. It is translated as CAISDPSNYGYTF.